This TCR beta chain was sequenced for a study of blood T cell repertoires in COVID-19. This table comes from immunoSEQ multiplex PCR, and its TCRdb copy is limited to in-frame clones, with some not included. The sample lists over 75,000 clones, around four fifths occurring once. The CDR3 loop spans 15 amino acids. Trimming removed 3 bases at V and 1 base at J, with 12 bases between. From germline, CDR1 is SGHTA and CDR2 FQGNSA. This TCR was sampled from a man between 65 and 85 years old with acute or convalescent COVID-19. The sequenced material came from peripheral blood. V and J are TRBV7-2 and TRBJ2-5, with D tentatively TRBD2 (5 bases). CDR3 sequence (DNA): TGTGCCAGCAGCTTGGCGGGTCGTCTCCAAGAGACCCAGTACTTC. This codes for CASSLAGRLQETQYF. The entire variable domain, with the rest obtained from reference TRBV7-2 and TRBJ2-5, is as follows: GAGVSQSPSNKVTEKGKDVELRCDPISGHTALYWYRQSLGQGLEFLIYFQGNSAPDKSGLPSDRFSAERTGGSVSTLTIQRTQQEDSAVYLCASSLAGRLQETQYFGPGTRLLVL.